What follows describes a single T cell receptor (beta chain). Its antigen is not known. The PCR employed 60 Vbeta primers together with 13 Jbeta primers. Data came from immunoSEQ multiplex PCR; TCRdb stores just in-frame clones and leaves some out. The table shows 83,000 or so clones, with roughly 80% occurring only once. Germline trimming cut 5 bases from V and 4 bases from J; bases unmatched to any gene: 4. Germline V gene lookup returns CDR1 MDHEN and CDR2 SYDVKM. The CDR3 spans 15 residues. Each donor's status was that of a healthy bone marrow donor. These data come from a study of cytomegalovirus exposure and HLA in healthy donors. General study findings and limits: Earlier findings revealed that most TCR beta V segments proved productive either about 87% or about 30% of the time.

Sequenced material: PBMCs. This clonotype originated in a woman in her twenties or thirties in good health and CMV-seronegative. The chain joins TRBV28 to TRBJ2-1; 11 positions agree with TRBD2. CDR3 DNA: TGTGCCAGCAGTCGGGGACTAGCGGAGTACAATGAGCAGTTCTTC. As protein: CASSRGLAEYNEQFF.